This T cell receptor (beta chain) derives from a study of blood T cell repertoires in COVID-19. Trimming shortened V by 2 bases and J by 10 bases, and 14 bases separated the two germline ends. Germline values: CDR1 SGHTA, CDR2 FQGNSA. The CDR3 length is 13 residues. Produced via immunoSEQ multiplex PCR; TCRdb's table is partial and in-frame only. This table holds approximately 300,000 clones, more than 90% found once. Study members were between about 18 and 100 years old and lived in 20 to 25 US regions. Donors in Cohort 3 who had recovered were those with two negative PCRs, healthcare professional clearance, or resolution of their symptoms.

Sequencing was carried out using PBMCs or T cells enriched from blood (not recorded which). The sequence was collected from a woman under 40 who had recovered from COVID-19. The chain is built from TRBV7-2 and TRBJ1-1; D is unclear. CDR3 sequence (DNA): TGTGCCAGCAGCTTACAAGGCCTAGAGGGAGCTTTCTTT. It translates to CASSLQGLEGAFF.